Below, 25 T cell receptor beta chains from the same sample are listed, as sequenced in a study of a mutant IDH1 vaccine in newly diagnosed glioma. These receptors' antigens are unknown. The time point here: week 23, last vaccination. Doses consisted of 300 ug of mutant IDH1 20-mer peptide each, paired with topical imiquimod. Generated by immunoSEQ multiplex PCR, the TCRdb table keeps only in-frame clones and is missing some. This sample yields approximately 60,000 clones, of which about 87% are seen a single time; approximately 1.4% belongs to the top ten. The material sequenced was PBMCs, taken from a glioma patient whose treatment included an IDH1 peptide vaccine. The origin of the receptors is a man aged 40-50 years with glioma.

V is TRBV19 and J is TRBJ2-5; TRBD2 agrees at 8 bases. The CDR3 is made up of 14 amino acids. Germline CDR1 and CDR2: LNHDA and SQIVND (reference sequence). The V and J ends lost 3 bases and 5 bases, in that order; junction bases with no gene match: 5. As DNA, the CDR3 is TGTGCCAGTAGTATGGACCGGGGGGGGGAGACCCAGTACTTC. It yields the protein CASSMDRGGETQYF.

The DNA of the CDR3 is TGTGCCAGTAAGTCCGGACTACACCAAGAGACCCAGTACTTC. Amino acids: CASKSGLHQETQYF. This chain links TRBV19 with TRBJ2-5, with a weak D call TRBD2 (6 bases). The germline V gene encodes CDR1 LNHDA and CDR2 SQIVND (reference sequence). Deletions cut 7 bases from V and 0 bases from J, with 12 bases between. CDR3 length equals 14 residues.

V is TRBV6-1 and J is TRBJ1-2; maybe TRBD1 (5 bases). The germline V gene has CDR1 MNHNS and CDR2 SASEGT. Trimming shortened V by 4 bases and J by 13 bases, and 10 bases separated the two germline ends. The CDR3 totals 10 residues. CDR3 region: CASSVGTATF. CDR3 nucleotides: TGTGCCAGCAGTGTTGGGACGGCCACCTTC.

V gene TRBV4-1 combines with J gene TRBJ1-5; D is undetermined. V was cut by 1 base and J by 3 bases, with 25 bases left in between. The CDR3 sequence is 20 residues long. Germline-derived CDR1 and CDR2 are MGHRA and YSYEKL. This CDR3 is CASSQVPLEGSAAYNQPQHF. As DNA, the CDR3 is TGCGCCAGCAGCCAAGTACCCCTTGAAGGTTCGGCCGCTTACAATCAGCCCCAGCATTTT.

This rearrangement joins TRBV7-2 to TRBJ2-7; 7 bases match TRBD1. Looked up from germline, CDR1 is SGHTA and CDR2 is FQGNSA. The CDR3 spans 14 residues. Trimming took 2 bases from V and 7 from J; bases not matched to a gene: 8. The CDR3 protein is CASSLQQGTEEQYF. The CDR3 DNA reads TGTGCCAGCAGCTTACAACAGGGGACGGAAGAGCAGTACTTC.

The V call is TRBV5-1, the J call TRBJ2-5; 10 bases match TRBD1. The CDR3 runs 15 residues. V lost 0 bases, J lost 3 bases, and 2 bases stayed unmatched. Germline V lookup: CDR1 SGHRS, CDR2 YFSETQ. CDR3 residues: CASSLDGTGEETQYF. In DNA form, the CDR3 reads TGCGCCAGCAGCTTGGATGGGACAGGGGAAGAGACCCAGTACTTC.

The chain employs TRBV10-3 and TRBJ1-3; D gene unclear. Trimming stripped 0 bases from V and 1 base from J, with 7 bases between. CDR1 and CDR2 from the germline V gene are ENHRY and SYGVKD. The CDR3 spans 15 residues. CDR3 sequence reads: CAISESNSSGNTIYF. CDR3 sequence (DNA): TGTGCCATCAGTGAGTCGAACAGTTCTGGAAACACCATATATTTT.

V is TRBV18 and J is TRBJ2-2; 8 positions match TRBD2. Germline loops: CDR1 KGHSH, CDR2 LQKENI. The CDR3 runs 16 residues. V was clipped by 3 bases and J by 7 bases; unmatched bases: 10. As DNA, the CDR3 is TGTGCCAGCTCACCTCCCCGAGGAAGCGGGGGCGGGGAGCTGTTTTTT. This sequence encodes CASSPPRGSGGGELFF.

The rearrangement uses TRBV29-1 and TRBJ1-2; 7 nucleotides line up with TRBD1. Germline lookup yields CDR1 SQVTM and CDR2 ANQGSEA. Trimming cost V 6 bases and J 4 bases; bases outside gene matches: 17. The length of the CDR3 is 16 residues. The DNA for the CDR3 is TGCAGCGTCTCACTCCCGCGACAGGGAACCCCCTATGGCTACACCTTC. It is translated as CSVSLPRQGTPYGYTF.

The table lists this clone with a count of one. The CDR3: CASSLSKGGHQPQHF. The CDR3 region has the DNA TGTGCCAGCAGTTTATCGAAGGGGGGGCATCAGCCCCAGCATTTT. This chain connects TRBV27 to TRBJ1-5; D perhaps matches TRBD1 (6 bases). Germline V gene data show CDR1 as MNHEY and CDR2 as SMNVEV (reference sequence). V gave up 0 bases and J gave up 5 bases, with 11 bases separating them. CDR3 length equals 15 residues.

The chain joins TRBV6-5 to TRBJ2-6; D not resolved. CDR3 size: 14 residues. Trimming left V 8 bases short and J 1 base short, with 9 bases between. Germline V gene sequence: CDR1 MNHEY, CDR2 SVGAGI. The CDR3 coding sequence is TGTGCCAGCTGTTCCCCGTCTGGGGCCAACGTCCTGACTTTC. Translation gives CASCSPSGANVLTF.

The chain has TRBV6-1 and TRBJ2-3; D possibly corresponds to TRBD1 (6 bases). Germline V gene lookup returns CDR1 MNHNS and CDR2 SASEGT. Trimming cost V 3 bases and J 1 base, with 8 bases left between them. The CDR3 spans 14 residues. The CDR3 DNA reads as TGTGCCAGCAGTGATCGGACAGGCACAGATACGCAGTATTTT. Translation gives CASSDRTGTDTQYF.

This chain links TRBV7-9 with TRBJ2-4; D remains ambiguous. The CDR3 is made up of 15 amino acids. V gave up 0 bases and J gave up 2 bases, with 8 bases separating them. In germline, CDR1 is SEHNR, CDR2 FQNEAQ (reference sequence). CDR3 nucleotides: TGTGCCAGCAGCTTAGCGCTTTTGTCCAAAAACATTCAGTACTTC. Translating it yields CASSLALLSKNIQYF.

This clone was recorded once. The gene calls are TRBV19 and TRBJ2-1; TRBD2 agrees at 8 bases. The germline CDR1 and CDR2 sequences are LNHDA and SQIVND (reference sequence). V lost 7 bases and J lost 9; bases outside the gene matches: 17. The CDR3 consists of 16 residues. CDR3 DNA sequence: TGTGCCAGTACCAGCAACGGGGGGGACTTCCGATTTGAGCAGTTCTTC. Amino acids: CASTSNGGDFRFEQFF. Using reference TRBV19 and TRBJ2-1 for the parts outside the CDR3, the full variable domain is DGGITQSPKYLFRKEGQNVTLSCEQNLNHDAMYWYRQDPGQGLRLIYYSQIVNDFQKGDIAEGYSVSREKKESFPLTVTSAQKNPTAFYLCASTSNGGDFRFEQFFGPGTRLTVL.

The rearrangement joins TRBV2 to TRBJ1-5; the D is unclear. With 7 bases removed from V and 6 bases from J, the gap between germline ends came to 13 bases. In germline, CDR1 is SNHLY, CDR2 FYNNEI. The CDR3 is 13 amino acids. The CDR3 protein is CASTKRFGQPQHF. The CDR3 nucleotides read TGTGCCAGCACTAAACGGTTCGGTCAGCCCCAGCATTTT.

The CDR3 sequence is CASSNPGLSYEQYF. The DNA for the CDR3 is TGTGCCAGCAGTAACCCGGGACTTTCCTACGAGCAGTACTTC. The rearrangement uses TRBV25-1 and TRBJ2-7, with D perhaps matching TRBD2 (6 bases). This CDR3 has 14 amino acids. V was clipped by 5 bases and J by 1 base, with 12 bases between them. The germline V gene has CDR1 MGHDK and CDR2 SYGVNS.

A single count supports this clone. The CDR3 sequence is CASSLEAGVETQYF. CDR3 nucleotides: TGTGCCAGCAGCCTCGAGGCGGGGGTAGAGACCCAGTACTTC. The J gene is TRBJ2-5, the V gene TRBV7-9, with 7 bases matching TRBD2. The J segment lost 4 bases and the V segment lost 5 bases, leaving 7 bases of the junction unmatched. Germline lookup yields CDR1 SEHNR and CDR2 FQNEAQ (reference sequence). There are 14 residues in the CDR3.

This chain connects TRBV6-1 to TRBJ2-7; D call uncertain. CDR1 is MNHNS and CDR2 is SASEGT in the germline V gene. The ends were cut back, 1 base at V and 4 bases at J, with 14 bases in the middle. The CDR3 spans 15 residues. CDR3 in amino acids: CASSEGTASTYEQYF. DNA of the CDR3: TGTGCCAGCAGTGAAGGAACGGCAAGTACTTACGAGCAGTACTTC.

This clone appeared once. This rearrangement joins TRBV27 to TRBJ1-2, with unresolved D. The germline V and J ends were trimmed by 5 bases and 2 bases, with 6 bases remaining between them. Per the germline V gene, CDR1 is MNHEY and CDR2 is SMNVEV (reference sequence). CDR3 length equals 12 residues. In DNA form, the CDR3 reads TGTGCCAGCAGTGTACTAAACTATGGCTACACCTTC. It is translated as CASSVLNYGYTF.

In its sample, this clone ranks as medium-sized (0.01 to 0.1%). The gene calls are TRBV2 and TRBJ2-7; unclear D gene. Between the trimmed V and J ends, which lost 3 bases and 4 bases, there was a span of 13 bases. The CDR3 runs to 14 residues. The V gene's germline CDR1 is SNHLY and CDR2 FYNNEI. CDR3 sequence reads: CASSDGPPRYEQYF. CDR3 nucleotides: TGTGCCAGCAGTGACGGCCCCCCGAGGTACGAGCAGTACTTC.

J is TRBJ1-1 and V is TRBV6-5; possible D gene TRBD1, 5 bases. This CDR3 comprises 14 residues. V was trimmed by 2 bases and J by 5 bases, leaving 12 bases between them. Germline V gene data show CDR1 as MNHEY and CDR2 as SVGAGI. CDR3 sequence: CASSYKTRTTEAFF. CDR3 sequence (DNA): TGTGCCAGCAGTTACAAAACGAGGACAACTGAAGCTTTCTTT.

V gene TRBV5-5 combines with J gene TRBJ2-2, with TRBD1 as a possible D gene (6 bases). V lost 1 base and J lost 6, with 13 bases in between. This CDR3 contains 15 residues. Germline V lookup: CDR1 SGHKS, CDR2 YYEKEE (reference sequence). The CDR3 is CASSLRDIFPGELFF. Written as DNA, the CDR3 is TGTGCCAGCAGCTTGAGGGACATCTTCCCCGGGGAGCTGTTTTTT.

The V call is TRBV5-1, the J call TRBJ2-5; the D is unclear. CDR1 SGHRS and CDR2 YFSETQ come from the germline V gene. Trimming stripped 4 bases from V and 3 bases from J, with 7 bases between. The CDR3 has 12 residues. The CDR3, as DNA: TGCGCCAGCAGCCTCCCAGAAGAGACCCAGTACTTC. This gives the protein CASSLPEETQYF.

The chain has TRBV19 and TRBJ2-5; the D gene is possibly TRBD2 (6 bases). The CDR3 extends over 13 amino acids. Deletions cut 6 bases from V and 2 bases from J, with 10 bases between. Per the germline V gene, CDR1 is LNHDA and CDR2 is SQIVND (reference sequence). CDR3 protein: CASRPRGQETQYF. The CDR3 coding sequence is TGTGCCAGTAGACCACGGGGGCAAGAGACCCAGTACTTC.

The chain couples TRBV7-2 to TRBJ1-1; D call uncertain. V gave up 2 bases and J gave up 8 bases, with 9 bases separating them. From germline, CDR1 is SGHTA and CDR2 FQGNSA. The CDR3 contains 12 residues. The CDR3 coding sequence is TGTGCCAGCAGCTTACACAGAAGAGAAGCTTTCTTT. Residues: CASSLHRREAFF.